This T cell receptor beta chain was sequenced for a study of human T cells and chemical hapten exposure (dated by TCRdb to 2020 to 2022). About the investigation overall: For sensitization, 2% DPC in acetone was applied to a roughly 2 cm by roughly 2 cm area of upper inner arm skin. Alopecia areata with under or over 50% scalp involvement, alopecia totalis and alopecia universalis were represented in the patient cohort, which was mostly female. Patient blood was sampled pre-sensitization (week 0) and at 2, 6 and about 24 weeks after DPC sensitization. The study tracked peripheral blood TCR repertoire changes in vivo during primary and secondary sensitization to the hapten diphenylcyclopropenone (DPC) in alopecia patients. Libraries were pooled for sequencing, and per-sample TCR yields varied mainly because of small differences in library volumes within the pool. From each blood RNA sample, both TCR alpha and TCR beta chains were sequenced. Patch tests used Finn chambers with 0.01% DPC on the upper back, scored after 6 days by International Contact Dermatitis Research Group standards. Throughout the study period of about 23 weeks, patients also received therapeutic DPC doses to the scalp every week. Blood for TCR sequencing was provided by twenty-nine alopecia patients at one to four time points (pre-sensitization, 2, 6 and 24 weeks).

The sample's time point, from its label and the paper: patch test 1, 2 weeks after DPC sensitization. Read against the paper, the sample's treatment or condition label means: therapeutic diphenylcyclopropenone sensitization with weekly scalp DPC. Total RNA was extracted from unfractionated whole blood collected in Tempus Blood RNA tubes. At each patch-test visit, blood was drawn before the patch test was applied. To be eligible, patients had to be aged 18 to 70, diagnosed with alopecia and judged suitable for DPC therapy, while pregnant patients were excluded. The full study reports these points: After repeated subsampling, the strength of the expansion versus patch-test correlation and the threshold at which it became significant changed. Because all patients had alopecia, a presumed autoimmune disease, the immune response of the patients might differ from that of healthy individuals. Compared with pre-sensitization or healthy control sets, expanded TCRs formed significantly more large CDR3 similarity clusters, which is consistent with antigen-driven responses. The number of PT1 expanded TCRs positively correlated with patch test score, significant at thresholds 8, 16 and 32 but not 4. DPC sensitization did not change the number of TCRs with a frequency above 1 in 1000, and there was no evidence of changes in global repertoire structure.

The CDR3 goes from the cysteine to the phenylalanine over 14 residues. Only the CDR3 DNA is retained, 42 bases long and in frame from the first base. Via the germline V gene, CDR1 is SQVTM and CDR2 ANQGSEA. Trimming removed 8 bases from V and 2 bases from J; the gene matches leave 6 bases unexplained. This clonotype appeared many times. Its antigen is unknown. Base-call qualities are not available, and no considerably larger clone is one nucleotide away. The library came from RACE. For sequencing, a NextSeq 500 was employed. During library preparation, unique molecular identifiers were attached to individual cDNA molecules so that TCRs could be counted quantitatively and reproducibly. In the paper's pipeline: Samples had a median of about 96,000 TCRs, with a range from roughly 20,000 to 690,600. V, J and CDR3 annotation of the TCR reads was performed with the Decombinator software suite. For PS versus PT1 abundance plots, all samples were subsampled to the same number of TCRs (28,000). Expanded TCRs were defined as absent before sensitization and observed at least eight times at the 2-week time point. The public reads were reprocessed in TCRdb via fastp at Q25 and MiXCR, keeping in-frame beta chains. Rows matching on CDR3 protein sequence are summarized as one entry with the most common DNA and genes. TCRdb assigned the V and J calls; the authors' analysis was not used. The sample table holds roughly 34,000 distinct CDR3 sequences, of which 5% to 7% were seen once. 8% to 9.5% of the sample comes from the top ten.

This receptor was identified in a woman in her twenties or thirties with alopecia areata. Some clones in this sample may be carry-over from other donors' samples. The sample was whole blood, taken in connection with sensitization to the hapten diphenylcyclopropenone (DPC). The chain employs TRBV29-1 and TRBJ2-3; the central 11 bases match TRBD2. The CDR3 corresponds to CSTRLAGPTDTQYF. The bases read TGCAGCACAAGACTAGCGGGGCCCACAGATACGCAGTATTTT.